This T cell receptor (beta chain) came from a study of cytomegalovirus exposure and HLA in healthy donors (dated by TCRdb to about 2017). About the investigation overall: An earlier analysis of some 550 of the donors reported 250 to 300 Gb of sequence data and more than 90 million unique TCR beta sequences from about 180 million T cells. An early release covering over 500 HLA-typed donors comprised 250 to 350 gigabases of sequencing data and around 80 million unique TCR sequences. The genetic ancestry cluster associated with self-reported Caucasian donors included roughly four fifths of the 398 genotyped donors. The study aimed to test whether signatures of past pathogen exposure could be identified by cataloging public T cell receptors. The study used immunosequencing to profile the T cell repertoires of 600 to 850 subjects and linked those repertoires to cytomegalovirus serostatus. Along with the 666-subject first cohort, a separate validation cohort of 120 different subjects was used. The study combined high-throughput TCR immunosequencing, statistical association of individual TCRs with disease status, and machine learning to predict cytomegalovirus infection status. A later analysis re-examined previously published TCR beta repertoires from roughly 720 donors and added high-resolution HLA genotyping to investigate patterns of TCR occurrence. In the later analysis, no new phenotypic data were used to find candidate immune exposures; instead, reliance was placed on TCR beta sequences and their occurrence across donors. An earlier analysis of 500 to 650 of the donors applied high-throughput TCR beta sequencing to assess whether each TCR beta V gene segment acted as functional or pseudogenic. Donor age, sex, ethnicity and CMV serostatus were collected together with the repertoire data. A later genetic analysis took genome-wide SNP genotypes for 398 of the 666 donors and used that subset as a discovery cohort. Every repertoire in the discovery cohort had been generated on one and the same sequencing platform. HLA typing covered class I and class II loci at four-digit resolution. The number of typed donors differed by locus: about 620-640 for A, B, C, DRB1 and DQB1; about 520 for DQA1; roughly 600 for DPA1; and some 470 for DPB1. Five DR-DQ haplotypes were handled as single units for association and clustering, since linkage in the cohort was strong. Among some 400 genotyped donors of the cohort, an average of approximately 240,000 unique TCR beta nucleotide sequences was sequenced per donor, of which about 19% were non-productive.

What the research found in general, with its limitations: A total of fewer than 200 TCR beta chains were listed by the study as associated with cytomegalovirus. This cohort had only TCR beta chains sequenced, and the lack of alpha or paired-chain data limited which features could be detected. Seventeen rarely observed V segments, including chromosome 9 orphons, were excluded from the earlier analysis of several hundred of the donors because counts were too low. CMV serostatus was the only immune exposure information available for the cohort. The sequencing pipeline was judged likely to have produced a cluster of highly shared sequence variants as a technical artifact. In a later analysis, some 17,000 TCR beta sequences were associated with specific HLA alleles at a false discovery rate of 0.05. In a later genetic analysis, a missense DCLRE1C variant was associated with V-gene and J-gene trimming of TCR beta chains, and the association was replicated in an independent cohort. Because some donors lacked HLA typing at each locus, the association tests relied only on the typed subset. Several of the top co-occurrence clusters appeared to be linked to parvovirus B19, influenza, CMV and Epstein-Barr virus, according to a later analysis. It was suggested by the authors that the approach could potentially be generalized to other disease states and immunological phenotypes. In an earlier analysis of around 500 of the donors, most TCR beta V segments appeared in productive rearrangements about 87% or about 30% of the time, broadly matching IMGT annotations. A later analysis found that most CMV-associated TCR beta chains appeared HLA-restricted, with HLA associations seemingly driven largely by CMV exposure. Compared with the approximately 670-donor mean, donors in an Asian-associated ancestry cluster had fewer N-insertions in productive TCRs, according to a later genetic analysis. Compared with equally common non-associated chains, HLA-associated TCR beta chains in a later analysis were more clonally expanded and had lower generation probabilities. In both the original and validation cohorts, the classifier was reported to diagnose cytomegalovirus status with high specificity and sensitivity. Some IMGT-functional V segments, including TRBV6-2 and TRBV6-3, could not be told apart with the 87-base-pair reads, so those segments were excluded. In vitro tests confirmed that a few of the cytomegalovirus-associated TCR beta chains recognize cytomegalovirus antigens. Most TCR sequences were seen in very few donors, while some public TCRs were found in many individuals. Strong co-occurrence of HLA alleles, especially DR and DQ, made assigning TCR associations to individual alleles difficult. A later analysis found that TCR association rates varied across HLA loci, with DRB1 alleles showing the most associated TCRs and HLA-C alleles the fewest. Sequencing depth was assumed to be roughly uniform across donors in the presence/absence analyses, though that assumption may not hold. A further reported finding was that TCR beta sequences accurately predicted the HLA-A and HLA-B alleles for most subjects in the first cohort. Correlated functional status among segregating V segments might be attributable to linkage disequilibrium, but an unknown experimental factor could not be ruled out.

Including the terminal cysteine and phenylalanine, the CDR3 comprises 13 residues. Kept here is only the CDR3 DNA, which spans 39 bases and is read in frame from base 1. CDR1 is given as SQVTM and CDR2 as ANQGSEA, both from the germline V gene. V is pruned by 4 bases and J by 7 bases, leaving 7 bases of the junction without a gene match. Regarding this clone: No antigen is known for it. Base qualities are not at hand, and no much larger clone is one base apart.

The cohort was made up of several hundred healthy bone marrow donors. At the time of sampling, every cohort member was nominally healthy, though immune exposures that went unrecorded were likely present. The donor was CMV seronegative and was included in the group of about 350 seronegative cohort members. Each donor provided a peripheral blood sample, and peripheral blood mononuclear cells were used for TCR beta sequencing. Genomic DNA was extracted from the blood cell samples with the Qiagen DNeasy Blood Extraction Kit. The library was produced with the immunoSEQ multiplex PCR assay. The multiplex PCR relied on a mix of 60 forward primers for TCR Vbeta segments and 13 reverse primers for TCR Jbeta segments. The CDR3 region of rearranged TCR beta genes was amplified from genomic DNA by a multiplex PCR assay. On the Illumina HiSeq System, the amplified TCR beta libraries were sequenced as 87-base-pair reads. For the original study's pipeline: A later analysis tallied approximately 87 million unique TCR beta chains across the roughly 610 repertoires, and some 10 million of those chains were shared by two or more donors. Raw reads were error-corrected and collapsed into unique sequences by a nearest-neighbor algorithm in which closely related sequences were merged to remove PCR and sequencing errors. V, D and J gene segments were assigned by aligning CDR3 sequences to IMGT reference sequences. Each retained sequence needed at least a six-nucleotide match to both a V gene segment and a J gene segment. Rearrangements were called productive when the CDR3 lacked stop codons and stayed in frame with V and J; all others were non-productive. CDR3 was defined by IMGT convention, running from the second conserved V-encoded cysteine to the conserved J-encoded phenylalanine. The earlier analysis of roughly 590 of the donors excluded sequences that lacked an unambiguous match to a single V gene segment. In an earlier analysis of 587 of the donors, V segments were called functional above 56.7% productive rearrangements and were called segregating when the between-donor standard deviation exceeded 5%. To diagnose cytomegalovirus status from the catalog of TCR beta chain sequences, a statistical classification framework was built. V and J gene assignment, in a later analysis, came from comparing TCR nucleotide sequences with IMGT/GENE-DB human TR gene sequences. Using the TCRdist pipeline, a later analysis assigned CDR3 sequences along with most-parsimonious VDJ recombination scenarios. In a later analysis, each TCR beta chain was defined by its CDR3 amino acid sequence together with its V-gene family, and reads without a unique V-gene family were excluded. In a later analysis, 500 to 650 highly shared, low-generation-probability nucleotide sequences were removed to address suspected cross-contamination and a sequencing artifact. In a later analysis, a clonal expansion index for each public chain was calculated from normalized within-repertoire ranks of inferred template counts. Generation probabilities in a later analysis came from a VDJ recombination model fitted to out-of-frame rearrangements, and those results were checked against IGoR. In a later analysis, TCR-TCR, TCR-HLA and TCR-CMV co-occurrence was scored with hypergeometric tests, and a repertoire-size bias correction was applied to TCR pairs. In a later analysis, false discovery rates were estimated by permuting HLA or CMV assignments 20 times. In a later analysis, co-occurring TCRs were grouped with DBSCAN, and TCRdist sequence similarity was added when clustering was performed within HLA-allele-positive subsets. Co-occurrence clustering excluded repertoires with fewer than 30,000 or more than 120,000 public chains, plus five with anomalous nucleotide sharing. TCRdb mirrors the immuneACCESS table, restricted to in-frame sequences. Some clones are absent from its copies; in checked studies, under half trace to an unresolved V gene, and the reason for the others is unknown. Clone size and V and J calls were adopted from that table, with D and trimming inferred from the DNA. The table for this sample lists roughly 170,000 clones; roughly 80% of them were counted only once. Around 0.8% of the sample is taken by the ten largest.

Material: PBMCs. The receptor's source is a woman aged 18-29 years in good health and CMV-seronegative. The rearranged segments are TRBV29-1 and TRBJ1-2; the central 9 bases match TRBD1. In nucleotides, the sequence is TGCAGCGTTGTTGGGACAGGGCGAGTTGGCTACACCTTC. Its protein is CSVVGTGRVGYTF.